The rows below give T cell receptor beta chains drawn from one sample of a study of shared clonotypes between healthy human individuals. Method: immunoSEQ multiplex PCR; TCRdb's copy keeps in-frame clones and lacks some. The table lists around 2,000,000 clones, over 85% of them singletons. Sequencing was performed on naive CD4+ T cells sorted from blood. Receptors were obtained from a man aged 18-30 years in good health. Both conserved end residues are part of each CDR3. A D gene is named only where the DNA matches it firmly. Size values are once, few and many counts, or a class for expanded clones, and some rows have none.

size	V	J	D	CDR3	DNA
.	TRBV7-8	TRBJ1-3	.	CASSLAAGNTIYF	TGTGCCAGCAGCTTAGCAGCGGGAAACACCATATATTTT
.	TRBV4-2	TRBJ2-6	TRBD1	CASSQGLGTGSLVAASGANVLTF	TGTGCCAGCAGCCAAGGTCTCGGGACAGGGAGTCTCGTAGCGGCCTCTGGGGCCAACGTCCTGACTTTC
.	TRBV5-5	TRBJ2-7	TRBD1	CASSRRDGQGNEQYF	TGTGCCAGCAGCCGCCGCGATGGACAGGGGAACGAGCAGTACTTC
.	TRBV5-1	TRBJ2-5	.	CASSTMGEETQYF	TGCGCCAGCAGCACCATGGGAGAAGAGACCCAGTACTTC
.	TRBV2	TRBJ2-1	TRBD1	CASSDEGASYNEQFF	TGTGCCAGCAGTGACGAGGGGGCGAGTTACAATGAGCAGTTCTTC
once	TRBV11-2	TRBJ2-1	.	CASSYAGLDKQFF	TGTGCCAGCAGCTATGCAGGGCTGGATAAGCAGTTCTTC
.	TRBV11-1	TRBJ1-6	.	CASSLRGSSYNSPLHF	TGTGCCAGCAGCTTAAGAGGGAGCTCCTATAATTCACCCCTCCACTTT
once	TRBV7-9	TRBJ2-3	TRBD2	CASKRGFTDTQYF	TGTGCCAGTAAGCGGGGTTTCACAGATACGCAGTATTTT
.	TRBV5-6	TRBJ1-2	TRBD1	CASSPGTALNYGYTF	TGTGCCAGCAGCCCGGGGACAGCACTTAACTATGGCTACACCTTC
.	TRBV6-1	TRBJ1-2	.	CASSPLKDYTF	TGTGCCAGCAGTCCCCTCAAAGACTACACCTTC
.	TRBV5-1	TRBJ1-5	.	CASSLIGDGQPQHF	TGCGCCAGCAGCTTGATAGGGGATGGTCAGCCCCAGCATTTT
.	TRBV28	TRBJ2-3	.	CASSPGGQMADTQYF	TGTGCCAGCAGTCCAGGGGGGCAGATGGCAGATACGCAGTATTTT
.	TRBV7-8	TRBJ2-3	TRBD1	CASSPRQGGADTQYF	TGTGCCAGCAGCCCGAGACAGGGGGGGGCAGATACGCAGTATTTT
.	TRBV6-1	TRBJ2-1	.	CASRAGQLRYEQFF	TGTGCCAGCAGGGCGGGGCAGTTGAGGTATGAGCAGTTCTTC
.	TRBV6-5	TRBJ2-5	.	CASSHQGSLQETQYF	TGTGCCAGCAGTCACCAAGGGAGTCTCCAAGAGACCCAGTACTTC
.	TRBV19	TRBJ1-1	TRBD1	CASSSRQGTEAFF	TGTGCCAGTAGTTCCCGACAGGGAACTGAAGCTTTCTTT
.	TRBV7-2	TRBJ1-4	TRBD1	CASSLQGADEKLFF	TGTGCCAGCAGCCTACAGGGGGCGGATGAAAAACTGTTTTTT
once	TRBV5-1	TRBJ2-5	TRBD1	CASSRDRGETQYF	TGCGCCAGCAGCCGGGACAGGGGAGAGACCCAGTACTTC
.	TRBV10-3	TRBJ2-1	TRBD2	CAISDQRGAYNEQFF	TGTGCCATCAGTGACCAGCGGGGGGCCTACAATGAGCAGTTCTTC
once	TRBV29-1	TRBJ2-3	.	CSAGVLQSRPDTQYF	TGCAGCGCGGGGGTGTTGCAGAGCCGGCCAGATACGCAGTATTTT
.	TRBV5-1	TRBJ2-1	TRBD2	CASSSLAGVYNEQFF	TGCGCCAGCAGCTCACTAGCGGGGGTGTACAATGAGCAGTTCTTC
.	TRBV19	TRBJ1-5	.	CASSIEGSVVDQPQHF	TGTGCCAGTAGTATAGAAGGCAGTGTAGTTGATCAGCCCCAGCATTTT
.	TRBV6-4	TRBJ1-5	TRBD1	CASTQTGGNQPQHF	TGTGCCAGCACCCAGACAGGGGGGAATCAGCCCCAGCATTTT
.	TRBV11-2	TRBJ2-3	.	CASSLAGSDTQYF	TGTGCCAGCAGCTTAGCGGGGTCAGATACGCAGTATTTT
.	TRBV6-5	TRBJ2-2	.	CASSSLGTGELFF	TGTGCCAGCAGTTCATTGGGAACCGGGGAGCTGTTTTTT
.	TRBV2	TRBJ2-1	TRBD2	CASSGLAAGDEQFF	TGTGCCAGCAGTGGACTAGCGGCCGGGGATGAGCAGTTCTTC
.	TRBV9	TRBJ2-7	.	CASNLGGVYDEQYF	TGTGCCAGCAACTTAGGCGGGGTGTATGACGAGCAGTACTTC
once	TRBV27	TRBJ1-5	.	CASSREGYSNQPQHF	TGTGCCAGCAGTCGCGAGGGGTATAGCAATCAGCCCCAGCATTTT
.	TRBV2	TRBJ2-1	.	CASSENRPLYNEQFF	TGTGCCAGCAGTGAAAACAGGCCCCTTTACAATGAGCAGTTCTTC
.	TRBV28	TRBJ2-7	.	CASSGAGEGVYEQYF	TGTGCCAGCAGTGGGGCAGGGGAAGGGGTCTACGAGCAGTACTTC
.	TRBV30	TRBJ2-7	TRBD2	CAWSPPGQGGSYEQYF	TGTGCCTGGAGCCCTCCGGGGCAGGGAGGGTCCTACGAGCAGTACTTC
.	TRBV25-1	TRBJ2-1	.	CASGRNNEQFF	TGTGCCAGCGGTAGGAACAATGAGCAGTTCTTC
once	TRBV18	TRBJ1-1	.	CASSLLQGGGVTEAFF	TGTGCCAGCTCACTATTACAGGGAGGAGGGGTCACTGAAGCTTTCTTT
once	TRBV7-7	TRBJ2-7	.	CASSFSGGDEQYF	TGTGCTAGCAGCTTCTCCGGGGGCGACGAGCAGTACTTC
once	TRBV19	TRBJ1-5	TRBD1	CASSVDRGQPQHF	TGTGCCAGTAGTGTTGACAGGGGTCAGCCCCAGCATTTT
.	TRBV4-3	TRBJ1-3	TRBD1	CASSQDFIRGDRGGNTIYF	TGCGCCAGCAGCCAAGATTTTATCCGCGGGGACAGGGGCGGAAACACCATATATTTT
once	TRBV5-6	TRBJ2-4	.	CASSLGRAKNIQYF	TGTGCCAGCAGCTTAGGCCGGGCTAAAAACATTCAGTACTTC
.	TRBV10-3	TRBJ2-7	TRBD1	CAISESNAGTGFYEQYF	TGTGCCATCAGTGAGTCGAATGCCGGGACAGGGTTCTACGAGCAGTACTTC
.	TRBV7-2	TRBJ2-5	TRBD2	CASSLTSLQETQYF	TGTGCCAGCAGCTTGACTAGCCTACAAGAGACCCAGTACTTC
once	TRBV5-1	TRBJ2-5	TRBD1	CASSQGQKETQYF	TGCGCCAGCAGTCAGGGACAGAAAGAGACCCAGTACTTC
.	TRBV10-3	TRBJ1-1	TRBD1	CAITPGGNTEAFF	TGTGCCATCACTCCAGGGGGAAACACTGAAGCTTTCTTT
.	TRBV7-3	TRBJ2-1	TRBD1	CASSLRGQLSYNEQFF	TGTGCCAGCAGCTTAAGGGGACAGCTCTCCTACAATGAGCAGTTCTTC
.	TRBV7-2	TRBJ1-1	TRBD1	CASSLALLPGQGKVNTEAFF	TGTGCCAGCAGCTTAGCATTGCTTCCGGGACAGGGGAAGGTGAACACTGAAGCTTTCTTT
.	TRBV27	TRBJ2-2	.	CASADLSWKEKGGELFF	TGTGCCAGCGCCGACCTATCGTGGAAGGAGAAGGGCGGGGAGCTGTTTTTT
few	TRBV5-1	TRBJ1-1	TRBD1	CASSFSTGLEAFF	TGCGCCAGCAGCTTTTCGACAGGGCTTGAAGCTTTCTTT
.	TRBV7-2	TRBJ2-7	TRBD1	CASSLTGTGGFYEQYF	TGTGCCAGCAGCTTGACCGGGACAGGGGGATTCTACGAGCAGTACTTC
.	TRBV5-1	TRBJ2-7	.	CASSAAGEQYF	TGCGCCAGCAGCGCCGCGGGCGAGCAGTACTTC
.	TRBV6-1	TRBJ2-5	.	CASSLTRAGETQYF	TGTGCCAGCAGCCTGACAAGGGCGGGGGAGACCCAGTACTTC
.	TRBV10-3	TRBJ2-7	.	CAISDGDSYEQYF	TGTGCCATCAGCGACGGGGACTCCTACGAGCAGTACTTC
.	TRBV4-1	TRBJ1-4	TRBD1	CASSPDRGPTNEKLFF	TGCGCCAGCAGCCCCGACAGGGGACCCACTAATGAAAAACTGTTTTTT
.	TRBV10-3	TRBJ1-5	.	CAISESKPQPQHF	TGTGCCATCAGTGAGTCAAAGCCTCAGCCCCAGCATTTT
.	TRBV4-2	TRBJ2-2	.	CASSYTRVPDTGELFF	TGTGCCAGCAGCTACACTCGGGTGCCGGACACCGGGGAGCTGTTTTTT
.	TRBV10-3	TRBJ2-7	.	CAISESGGLSYEQYF	TGTGCCATCAGTGAGTCCGGGGGGCTCTCCTACGAGCAGTACTTC
.	TRBV6-1	TRBJ1-4	.	CASSEIGSRPNEKLFF	TGTGCCAGCAGTGAAATAGGGTCCCGCCCTAATGAAAAACTGTTTTTT
.	TRBV11-3	TRBJ2-7	.	CASSWALYEQYF	TGTGCCAGCAGCTGGGCCCTTTACGAGCAGTACTTC